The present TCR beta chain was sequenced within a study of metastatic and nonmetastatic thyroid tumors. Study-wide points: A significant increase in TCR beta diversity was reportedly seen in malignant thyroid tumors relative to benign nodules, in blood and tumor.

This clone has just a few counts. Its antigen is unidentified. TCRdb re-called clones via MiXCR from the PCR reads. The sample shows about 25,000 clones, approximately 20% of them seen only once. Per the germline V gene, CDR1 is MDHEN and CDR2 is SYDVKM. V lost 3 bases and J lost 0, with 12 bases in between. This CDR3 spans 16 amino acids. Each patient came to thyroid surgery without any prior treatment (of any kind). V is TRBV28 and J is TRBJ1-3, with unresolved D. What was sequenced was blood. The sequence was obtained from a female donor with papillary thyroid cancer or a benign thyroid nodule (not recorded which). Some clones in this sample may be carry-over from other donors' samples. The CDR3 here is CASSFGGRISGNTIYF. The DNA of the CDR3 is TGTGCCAGCAGTTTCGGCGGTAGGATCTCTGGAAACACCATATATTTT.